The clone carrying this T cell receptor (beta chain) occurred many times. Its antigen is not identified. Next came a second PCR, run for roughly 6 to 11 cycles, which used a sample-barcoded 5' primer along with a J-beta primer mix. TCRdb re-analysed the 5' RACE reads in MiXCR, keeping a single row per CDR3 protein. The sample includes 910,000 or so distinct CDR3 sequences, roughly 50% of them seen just once. This record comes from a study of blood T cells in healthy people across ages. Germline CDR1 is LGHDT and CDR2 is YNNKEL (reference sequence). CDR3 size: 13 residues. Trimming removed 1 base from V and 5 bases from J, with 9 bases in between. Study-wide results and caveats: The donors' CMV status was not determined, possibly confounding changes in expanded clonotypes.

This chain uses TRBV3-1 with TRBJ2-7; D uncertain. The sequencing input was blood. The sequence derives from an older woman in good health. CDR3 amino acids: CASSQAAVDEQYF. The CDR3 region has the DNA TGTGCCAGCAGCCAAGCGGCTGTGGACGAGCAGTACTTC.